Listed here are 29 T cell receptor beta chains from one sample, sequenced in a study of T-cell reconstitution after alpha-beta-depleted transplantation in children. It was with unique molecular identifiers that the TCRbeta library was prepared. MiXCR, run by TCRdb on the PCR reads, gives a single entry per CDR3 protein. Of around 94,000 distinct CDR3 sequences in the sample, under 7% are singletons; the top ten hold approximately 6.6%. This specimen was PBMCs, mostly from graft donor cells, taken 60 days after TCRalphabeta/CD19-depleted stem cell transplant. The receptors derive from a female patient between 2 and 15 years old who had a stem cell transplant for Fanconi anemia, so the T cells may come from the graft donor.

This clonotype appeared many times. The V and J genes are TRBV24-1 and TRBJ2-5; possible D gene TRBD2, 6 bases. CDR1 and CDR2 (germline): KGHDR, SFDVKD. The CDR3 sequence is 16 residues long. Trimming stripped 4 bases from V and 4 bases from J, with 18 bases between. The CDR3 region is CATSDPRGRERETQYF. CDR3 in DNA: TGTGCCACCAGTGACCCCCGGGGTCGGGAGCGAGAGACCCAGTACTTC.

This clonotype was observed a handful of times. The chain has TRBV6-5 and TRBJ2-1; D is ambiguous. The V gene lost 0 bases and the J gene lost 4 bases, with 19 bases spanning the gap. Germline values: CDR1 MNHEY, CDR2 SVGAGI. The CDR3 has 18 amino acids. The CDR3: CASSYSVIDKEPYNEQFF. The CDR3 DNA reads TGTGCCAGCAGTTACTCGGTGATTGACAAGGAACCTTACAATGAGCAGTTCTTC.

This clonotype was detected ten times or more. In DNA form, the CDR3 reads TGTGCCAGCAGGCGTGGGAGGGCCACAGATACGCAGTATTTT. It specifies CASRRGRATDTQYF. The V and J genes are TRBV6-1 and TRBJ2-3; 7 positions agree with TRBD2. CDR3 length: 14 amino acids. Looked up from germline, CDR1 is MNHNS and CDR2 is SASEGT. The ends lost 6 bases at V and 2 bases at J; junction bases unmatched: 5.

This clonotype occurred many times. J is TRBJ2-7 and V is TRBV28, with D hard to call. Germline V CDR1 and CDR2: MDHEN, SYDVKM. CDR3 length: 11 amino acids. Trimming left V 6 bases short and J 2 bases short, with 5 bases between. CDR3 nucleotide sequence: TGTGCCAGCAGGACGGCCTACGAGCAGTACTTC. It is translated as CASRTAYEQYF.

This clonotype was recorded at least ten times. The chain uses TRBV7-3 and TRBJ2-1; 9 bases match TRBD2. CDR1 SGHTA and CDR2 FQGTGA come from the germline V gene. The junction had 7 bases not matched to a gene; V was cut back by 3 bases and J by 4 bases. This CDR3 is built from 16 residues. CDR3 sequence (DNA): TGTGCCAGCAGCTTCAATAGCGGGAGTCTGTACAATGAGCAGTTCTTC. It translates to CASSFNSGSLYNEQFF.

The chain carries TRBV28 and TRBJ2-3; 15 bases line up with TRBD2. Germline V gene lookup returns CDR1 MDHEN and CDR2 SYDVKM. V dropped 6 bases and J dropped 0; count of bases not matched to a gene: 10. The CDR3 is 19 amino acids. This CDR3 is CASRLPPGLAGGSTDTQYF. In nucleotides, the CDR3 is TGTGCCAGCAGGCTTCCTCCGGGACTAGCGGGAGGTAGCACAGATACGCAGTATTTT.

This clonotype was counted a few times. The chain has TRBV7-6 and TRBJ2-2, with 8 nucleotides matching TRBD1. The CDR3 is 17 amino acids. CDR1 and CDR2 from the germline V gene are SGHVS and FNYEAQ. After removal of 0 bases from V and 6 bases from J, the junction contained 9 bases not matched to a gene. CDR3 in DNA: TGTGCCAGCAGCTTAGCGCCGGACAGGGTGCGCGCCGGGGAGCTGTTTTTT. Amino acids: CASSLAPDRVRAGELFF.

This clonotype was counted at least ten times. The chain is built from TRBV27 and TRBJ2-7; a weak D match, TRBD1 (5 bases). Trimming cost V 0 bases and J 1 base, with 7 bases left between them. Germline loops: CDR1 MNHEY, CDR2 SMNVEV (reference sequence). The CDR3 loop spans 14 amino acids. The CDR3 sequence: CASSLSAGSYEQYF. The CDR3 DNA sequence: TGTGCCAGCAGTTTATCGGCAGGGTCCTACGAGCAGTACTTC.

This clonotype was seen ten or more times. V gene TRBV5-6 combines with J gene TRBJ2-2, with TRBD2 as a possible D gene (6 bases). This CDR3 has 19 residues. Trimming took 2 bases from V and 0 from J, leaving 20 bases between them. CDR1 is SGHDT and CDR2 is YYEEEE in the germline V gene. This CDR3 is CASSFRDSYMAANTGELFF. The CDR3 bases are TGTGCCAGCAGCTTCCGGGACTCATATATGGCCGCGAACACCGGGGAGCTGTTTTTT. Supplemented by reference TRBV5-6 and TRBJ2-2, the full variable domain reads DAGVTQSPTHLIKTRGQQVTLRCSPKSGHDTVSWYQQALGQGPQFIFQYYEEEERQRGNFPDRFSGHQFPNYSSELNVNALLLGDSALYLCASSFRDSYMAANTGELFFGEGSRLTVL.

In its sample, this clonotype was seen many times. This chain uses TRBV4-2 with TRBJ2-2, with D perhaps given as TRBD1 or TRBD2 (6 bases each). Deletions cut 0 bases from V and 4 bases from J, with 15 bases between. The germline V gene has CDR1 LGHNA and CDR2 YNFKEQ. This CDR3 has 17 amino acids. This chain's CDR3 is CASSQDGGTFFTGELFF. DNA of the CDR3: TGTGCCAGCAGCCAAGATGGGGGGACATTTTTCACCGGGGAGCTGTTTTTT.

This clonotype came up many times. The chain carries TRBV10-3 and TRBJ2-7; D possibly uses TRBD1 or TRBD2 (5 bases each). The germline gives CDR1 ENHRY, CDR2 SYGVKD. The CDR3 is made up of 14 amino acids. Trimming removed 2 bases from V and 2 bases from J, with 10 bases in between. The DNA for the CDR3 is TGTGCCATCAGTGAGGTACTAGGGGCCTACGAGCAGTACTTC. Translation gives CAISEVLGAYEQYF.

There are many counts of this clonotype. This sequence joins TRBV10-2 and TRBJ2-1; a weak D match, TRBD2 (6 bases). Trimming left V 7 bases short and J 10 bases short, with 17 bases between. The CDR3 has 13 residues. CDR1 WSHSY and CDR2 SAAADI come from the germline V gene. The CDR3: CASKELRGGEQFF. Written as DNA, the CDR3 is TGCGCCAGCAAGGAGCTTCGGGGAGGCGAGCAGTTCTTC.

By proportion, this clonotype is medium-sized. The V call is TRBV3-1, the J call TRBJ1-5; D is uncertain. Trimming shortened V by 2 bases and J by 5 bases, and 7 bases separated the two germline ends. The CDR3 loop spans 13 amino acids. The germline V gene encodes CDR1 LGHDT and CDR2 YNNKEL (reference sequence). CDR3 sequence (DNA): TGTGCCAGCAGCCAACAGGTTGATCAGCCCCAGCATTTT. Its protein product is CASSQQVDQPQHF.

This clonotype was picked up many times. The chain recombines TRBV27 with TRBJ2-7, with D tentatively TRBD2 (6 bases). Trimming took off 3 bases at V and 2 bases at J, with 17 bases between the two ends. The CDR3 length is 16 residues. Germline V gene lookup returns CDR1 MNHEY and CDR2 SMNVEV (reference sequence). As DNA, the CDR3 is TGTGCCAGCAGTTTCATGATAGGGACTTCTACCTACGAGCAGTACTTC. It yields the protein CASSFMIGTSTYEQYF.

This clonotype has ten or more counts. The J gene is TRBJ2-7, the V gene TRBV18; the D is unclear. Looked up from germline, CDR1 is KGHSH and CDR2 is LQKENI. V was clipped by 3 bases and J by 2 bases, with 8 bases between them. The CDR3 extends over 13 amino acids. This CDR3 is CASSPRLAYEQYF. The CDR3 coding sequence is TGTGCCAGCTCACCTCGGTTGGCCTACGAGCAGTACTTC.

In regard to this clonotype: A clone one base away is much larger, so this may be a read error. This chain links TRBV29-1 with TRBJ1-1; D is unclear. Trimming removed 7 bases at V and 1 base at J, with 13 bases between. This CDR3 spans 13 amino acids. CDR1 is SQVTM, CDR2 ANQGSEA, per germline. CDR3 residues: CSGGEAGNTEAFF. CDR3 coding DNA: TGCAGCGGTGGAGAGGCTGGGAACACTGAAGCTTTCTTT.

This clonotype appeared many times. The CDR3 spells CSARDTTSTGYNLKAKNIQYF. In nucleotides, the CDR3 is TGCAGTGCTAGAGATACGACATCGACAGGGTATAACCTAAAAGCCAAAAACATTCAGTACTTC. The chain has TRBV20-1 and TRBJ2-4; 7 bases fit TRBD1. Germline CDR1 reads DFQATT; CDR2 reads SNEGSKA (reference sequence). Trimming took 0 bases from V and 0 from J; bases not matched to a gene: 20. CDR3 size: 21 residues.

At least ten counts were recorded for this clonotype. This rearrangement joins TRBV7-2 to TRBJ2-1; D is undetermined. Germline loops: CDR1 SGHTA, CDR2 FQGNSA. There are 14 residues in the CDR3. Trimming took off 2 bases at V and 10 bases at J, with 15 bases between the two ends. DNA for the CDR3: TGTGCCAGCAGCTTAAGTCCGTGGTCTTTCGAGCAGTTCTTC. Translated: CASSLSPWSFEQFF.

This clonotype showed up many times. This chain links TRBV10-3 with TRBJ2-3; TRBD1 or TRBD2 may be the D gene (5 bases each). This CDR3 is 15 amino acids long. Between the trimmed V and J ends, which lost 3 bases and 6 bases, there was a span of 16 bases. Germline V CDR1 and CDR2: ENHRY, SYGVKD. DNA of the CDR3: TGTGCCATCAGTGAATCGAGGGGCGGGTCGGATACGCAGTATTTT. Its translation is CAISESRGGSDTQYF.

By proportion, this clonotype is medium-sized. This chain joins TRBV28 and TRBJ2-7; weak D call: TRBD2 (7 bases). The V and J ends lost 2 bases and 3 bases respectively, with 14 bases between them. The CDR3 sequence is 15 residues long. Germline loops: CDR1 MDHEN, CDR2 SYDVKM. As DNA, the CDR3 is TGTGCCAGCAGTTTAAGGGGGGGCCAAGACTACGAGCAGTACTTC. Translating gives CASSLRGGQDYEQYF.

This clonotype appeared a single time. Being one base from a much bigger clone, this may be a read error. The CDR3 does not end in the conserved phenylalanine or tryptophan, so this is likely a read error. This sequence joins TRBV10-3 and TRBJ2-1; 8 bases line up with TRBD2. The germline gives CDR1 ENHRY, CDR2 SYGVKD. J was trimmed by 5 bases and V by 11 bases; bases with no gene match: 11. This CDR3 is 14 amino acids long. CDR3 DNA: TGTGCCGTCACTACCGGGACTAGTCACAATGAGCAGTTCTCC. Translating gives CAVTTGTSHNEQFS.

This clonotype was picked up many times. CDR3 in DNA: TGCGCCAGCAGCTTGGGGACTAGCGGGAGTGTGGTCACCGGGGAGCTGTTTTTT. It is translated as CASSLGTSGSVVTGELFF. The chain recombines TRBV5-1 with TRBJ2-2; 13 positions match TRBD2. The CDR3 runs to 18 residues. The germline gives CDR1 SGHRS, CDR2 YFSETQ. V gave up 0 bases and J gave up 4 bases; unmatched junction bases: 6.

J is TRBJ2-3 and V is TRBV5-5; 8 nucleotides line up with TRBD2. Germline CDR1 and CDR2: SGHKS and YYEKEE (reference sequence). V lost 7 bases and J lost 6; bases outside the gene matches: 13. This CDR3 comprises 15 residues. CDR3 loop: CASLLAGGSVDTQYF. The DNA for the CDR3 is TGTGCCAGCCTTCTGGCGGGAGGATCGGTGGATACGCAGTATTTT.

The chain carries TRBV5-6 and TRBJ2-7; TRBD2 matches 9 bases. This CDR3 comprises 15 residues. Trimming took 2 bases from V and 2 from J; bases not matched to a gene: 5. In germline, CDR1 is SGHDT, CDR2 YYEEEE. The CDR3 protein is CASSFASGAPYEQYF. Here the CDR3 DNA reads TGTGCCAGCAGCTTCGCTAGCGGGGCCCCCTACGAGCAGTACTTC.

This clonotype was recorded at least ten times. The chain recombines TRBV3-1 with TRBJ2-2; D is tentatively TRBD1 or TRBD2 (5 bases each). Trimming pared 3 bases from V and 5 bases from J, leaving 10 bases between. CDR3 length equals 14 residues. Germline CDR1 and CDR2: LGHDT and YNNKEL (reference sequence). The CDR3 DNA reads as TGTGCCAGCAGCCAGGGGGTATGGACCGGGGAGCTGTTTTTT. Amino acid sequence: CASSQGVWTGELFF.

V is TRBV18 and J is TRBJ1-1, with D perhaps matching TRBD1 (5 bases). CDR1 KGHSH and CDR2 LQKENI come from the germline V gene. Trimming cost V 6 bases and J 6 bases, with 17 bases left between them. CDR3 length: 14 amino acids. The CDR3 loop is CASSGPLNSAEAFF. CDR3 in DNA: TGTGCCAGCTCGGGGCCACTAAACTCCGCTGAAGCTTTCTTT.

This clonotype was observed at least ten times. This chain uses TRBV2 with TRBJ2-7, with no clear D. The CDR3 has 17 residues. V was clipped by 8 bases and J by 7 bases, with 30 bases between them. Germline lookup yields CDR1 SNHLY and CDR2 FYNNEI. The chain's CDR3 is CASALDITSTGIFEQYF. In DNA form, the CDR3 reads TGTGCCAGCGCCCTCGATATAACCTCAACTGGTATTTTTGAGCAGTACTTC.

This clonotype came up a few times. This chain uses TRBV6-5 with TRBJ1-5; 11 bases are a match to TRBD1. There are 16 residues in the CDR3. After removal of 4 bases from V and 1 base from J, the junction contained 3 bases not matched to a gene. Germline CDR1 MNHEY, CDR2 SVGAGI. CDR3 coding DNA: TGTGCCAGCAGTTGGACAGGGGGCCGGAGCAATCAGCCCCAGCATTTT. It encodes CASSWTGGRSNQPQHF.

This clonotype was seen at least ten times. This chain connects TRBV29-1 to TRBJ2-1, with 10 bases that match TRBD2. This CDR3 comprises 15 residues. V dropped 5 bases and J dropped 8; count of bases not matched to a gene: 12. In germline, CDR1 is SQVTM, CDR2 ANQGSEA. CDR3 DNA sequence: TGCAGCGTTCCAAAATTAGCGGGAGGAGGGGATGAGCAGTTCTTC. This translates into CSVPKLAGGGDEQFF.